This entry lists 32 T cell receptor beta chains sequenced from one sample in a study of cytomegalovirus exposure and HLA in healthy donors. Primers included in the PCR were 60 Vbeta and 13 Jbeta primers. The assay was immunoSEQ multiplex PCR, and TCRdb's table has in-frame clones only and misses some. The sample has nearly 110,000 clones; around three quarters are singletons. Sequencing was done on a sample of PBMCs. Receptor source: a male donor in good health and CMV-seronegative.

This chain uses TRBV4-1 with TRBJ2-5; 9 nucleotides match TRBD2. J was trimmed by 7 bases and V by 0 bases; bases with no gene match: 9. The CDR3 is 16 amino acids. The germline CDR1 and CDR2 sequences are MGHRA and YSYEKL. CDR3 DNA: TGCGCCAGCAGCCAAGAAGGCGGGAGGGTTTCGGGGACCCAGTACTTC. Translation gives CASSQEGGRVSGTQYF.

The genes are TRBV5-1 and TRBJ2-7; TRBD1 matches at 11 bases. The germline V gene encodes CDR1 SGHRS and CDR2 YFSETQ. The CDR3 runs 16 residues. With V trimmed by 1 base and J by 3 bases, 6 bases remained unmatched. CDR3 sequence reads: CASSLPRTGGIYEQYF. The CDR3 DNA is TGCGCCAGCAGCTTGCCCCGGACAGGGGGCATCTACGAGCAGTACTTC. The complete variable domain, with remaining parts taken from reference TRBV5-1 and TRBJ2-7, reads KAGVTQTPRYLIKTRGQQVTLSCSPISGHRSVSWYQQTPGQGLQFLFEYFSETQRNKGNFPGRFSGRQFSNSRSEMNVSTLELGDSALYLCASSLPRTGGIYEQYFGPGTRLTVT.

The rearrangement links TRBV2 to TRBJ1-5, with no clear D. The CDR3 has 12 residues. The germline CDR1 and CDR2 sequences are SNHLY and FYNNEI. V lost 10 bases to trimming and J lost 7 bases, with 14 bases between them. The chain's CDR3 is CATRNGGQPQHF. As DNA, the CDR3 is TGTGCCACAAGGAACGGAGGGCAGCCCCAGCATTTT.

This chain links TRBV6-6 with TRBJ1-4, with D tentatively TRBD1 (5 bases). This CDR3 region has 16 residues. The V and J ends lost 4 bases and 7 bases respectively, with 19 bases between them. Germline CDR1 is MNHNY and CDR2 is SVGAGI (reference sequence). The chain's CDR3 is CASSSLGGARAEKLFF. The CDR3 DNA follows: TGTGCCAGCAGTTCCCTGGGGGGAGCGCGGGCTGAAAAACTGTTTTTT.

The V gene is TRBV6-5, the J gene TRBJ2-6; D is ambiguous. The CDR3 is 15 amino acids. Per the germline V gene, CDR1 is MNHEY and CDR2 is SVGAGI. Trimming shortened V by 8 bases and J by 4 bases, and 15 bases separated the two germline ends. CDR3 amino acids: CASLSEASGANVLTF. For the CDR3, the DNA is TGTGCCAGCCTCTCAGAGGCTTCCGGGGCCAACGTCCTGACTTTC.

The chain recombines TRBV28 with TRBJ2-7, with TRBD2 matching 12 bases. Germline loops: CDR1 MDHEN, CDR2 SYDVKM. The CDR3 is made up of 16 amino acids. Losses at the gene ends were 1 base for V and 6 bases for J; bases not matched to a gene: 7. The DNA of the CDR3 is TGTGCCAGCAGTTTATTGGGACCGGGACTAGCGGGCGAGCAGTACTTC. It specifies CASSLLGPGLAGEQYF.

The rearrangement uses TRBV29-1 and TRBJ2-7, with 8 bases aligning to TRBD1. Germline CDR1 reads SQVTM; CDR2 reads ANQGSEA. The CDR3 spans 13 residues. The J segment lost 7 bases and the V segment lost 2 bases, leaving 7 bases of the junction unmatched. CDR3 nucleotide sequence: TGCAGCGTTGAATTGCCTGGGACAGGAGAGCAGTACTTC. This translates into CSVELPGTGEQYF.

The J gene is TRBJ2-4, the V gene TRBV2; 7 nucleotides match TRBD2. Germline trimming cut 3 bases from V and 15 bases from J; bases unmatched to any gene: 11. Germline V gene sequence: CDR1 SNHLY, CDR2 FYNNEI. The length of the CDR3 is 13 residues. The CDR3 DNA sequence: TGTGCCAGCAGTGAGATTTCCCGCGGGAGATTGTACTTC. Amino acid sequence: CASSEISRGRLYF.

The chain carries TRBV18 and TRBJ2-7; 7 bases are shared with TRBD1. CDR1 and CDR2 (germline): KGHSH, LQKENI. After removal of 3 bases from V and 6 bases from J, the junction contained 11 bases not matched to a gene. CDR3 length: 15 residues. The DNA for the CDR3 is TGTGCCAGCTCACCTTCGGCAGGGGGTAGGGGCGAGCAGTACTTC. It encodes CASSPSAGGRGEQYF.

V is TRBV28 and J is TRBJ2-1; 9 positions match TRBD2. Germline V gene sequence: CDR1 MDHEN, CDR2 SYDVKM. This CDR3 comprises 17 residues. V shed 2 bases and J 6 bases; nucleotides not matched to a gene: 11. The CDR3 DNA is TGTGCCAGCAGTTTACCTCCTCCTAGCGGGACCTCCAATGAGCAGTTCTTC. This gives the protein CASSLPPPSGTSNEQFF.

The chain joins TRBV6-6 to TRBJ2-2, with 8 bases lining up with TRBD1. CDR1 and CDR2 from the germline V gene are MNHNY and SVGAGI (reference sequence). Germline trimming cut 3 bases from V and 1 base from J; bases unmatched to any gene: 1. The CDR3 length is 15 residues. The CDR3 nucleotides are TGTGCCAGCAGTTATGGGACAGGGAACACCGGGGAGCTGTTTTTT. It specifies CASSYGTGNTGELFF.

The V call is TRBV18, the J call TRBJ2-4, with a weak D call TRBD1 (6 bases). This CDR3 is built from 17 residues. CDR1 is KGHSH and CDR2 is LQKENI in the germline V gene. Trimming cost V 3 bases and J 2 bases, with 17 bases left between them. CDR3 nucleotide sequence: TGTGCCAGCTCACCCGGGGAACAGGGCTGGACCAAAAACATTCAGTACTTC. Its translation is CASSPGEQGWTKNIQYF.

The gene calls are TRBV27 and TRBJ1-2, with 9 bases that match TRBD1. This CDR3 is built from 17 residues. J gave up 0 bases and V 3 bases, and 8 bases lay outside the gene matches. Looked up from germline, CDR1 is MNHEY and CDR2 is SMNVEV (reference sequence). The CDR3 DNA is TGTGCCAGCAGTTTCAACGACAGGGGGGGGTCTAACTATGGCTACACCTTC. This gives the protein CASSFNDRGGSNYGYTF.

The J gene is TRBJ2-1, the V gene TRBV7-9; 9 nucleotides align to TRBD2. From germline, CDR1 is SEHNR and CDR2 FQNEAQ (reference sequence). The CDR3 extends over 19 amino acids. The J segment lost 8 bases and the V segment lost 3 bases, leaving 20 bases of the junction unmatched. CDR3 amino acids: CASSFPTSGRTKGIDEQFF. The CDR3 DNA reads TGTGCCAGCAGCTTTCCGACTAGCGGCAGGACCAAGGGAATTGATGAGCAGTTCTTC.

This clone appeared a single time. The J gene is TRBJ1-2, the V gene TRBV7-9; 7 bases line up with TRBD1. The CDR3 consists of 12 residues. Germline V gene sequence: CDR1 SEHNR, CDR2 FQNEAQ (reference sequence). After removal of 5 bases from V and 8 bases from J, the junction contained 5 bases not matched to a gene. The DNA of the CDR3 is TGTGCCAGCAGCCGGGACAGAGGGGGCTACACCTTC. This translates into CASSRDRGGYTF.

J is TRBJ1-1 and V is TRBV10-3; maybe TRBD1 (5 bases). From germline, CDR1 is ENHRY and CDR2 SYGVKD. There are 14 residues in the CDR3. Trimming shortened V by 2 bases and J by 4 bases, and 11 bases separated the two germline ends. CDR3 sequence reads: CAISESAGITEAFF. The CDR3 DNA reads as TGTGCCATCAGTGAGAGTGCAGGGATCACTGAAGCTTTCTTT.

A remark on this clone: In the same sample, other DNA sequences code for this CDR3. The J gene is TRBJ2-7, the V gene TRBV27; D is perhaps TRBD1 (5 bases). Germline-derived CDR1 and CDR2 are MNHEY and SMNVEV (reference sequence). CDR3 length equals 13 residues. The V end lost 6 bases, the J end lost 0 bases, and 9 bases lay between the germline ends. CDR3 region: CASRTGSSYEQYF. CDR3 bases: TGTGCCAGCAGAACAGGTTCCTCCTACGAGCAGTACTTC.

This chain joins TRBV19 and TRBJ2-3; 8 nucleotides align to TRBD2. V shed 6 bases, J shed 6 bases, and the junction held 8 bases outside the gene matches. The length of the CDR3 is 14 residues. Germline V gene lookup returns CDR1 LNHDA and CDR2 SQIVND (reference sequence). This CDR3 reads CASRDGRATDTQYF. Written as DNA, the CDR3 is TGTGCCAGTAGAGACGGGAGGGCCACGGATACGCAGTATTTT.

Written as DNA, the CDR3 is TGTGCCAGCAGCTTGGCCGCGGACACCATTTTTAACTATGGCTACACCTTC. It codes for CASSLAADTIFNYGYTF. This chain links TRBV5-6 with TRBJ1-2, with a tentative D call TRBD1 (5 bases). The V gene's germline CDR1 is SGHDT and CDR2 YYEEEE. Trimming took 0 bases from V and 1 from J, leaving 16 bases between them. The CDR3 has 17 residues.

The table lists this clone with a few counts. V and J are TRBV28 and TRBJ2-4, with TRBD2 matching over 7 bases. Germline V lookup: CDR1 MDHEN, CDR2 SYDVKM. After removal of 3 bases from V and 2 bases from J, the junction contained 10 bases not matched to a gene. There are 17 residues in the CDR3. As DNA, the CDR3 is TGTGCCAGCAGTTTTATTGGCGGGAGCGGGCCCAAAAACATTCAGTACTTC. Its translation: CASSFIGGSGPKNIQYF. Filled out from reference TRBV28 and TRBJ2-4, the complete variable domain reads DVKVTQSSRYLVKRTGEKVFLECVQDMDHENMFWYRQDPGLGLRLIYFSYDVKMKEKGDIPEGYSVSREKKERFSLILESASTNQTSMYLCASSFIGGSGPKNIQYFGAGTRLSVL.

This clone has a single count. In DNA, the CDR3 is TGCAGCGTTACCGGGACAGGGTATGGCTACACCTTC. This sequence encodes CSVTGTGYGYTF. This rearrangement joins TRBV29-1 to TRBJ1-2; 9 bases align to TRBD1. The CDR3 contains 12 residues. Trimming at V came to 5 bases and at J to 5 bases, leaving 3 bases not matched to a gene. Germline loops: CDR1 SQVTM, CDR2 ANQGSEA.

The CDR3 coding sequence is TGTGCCATCAGTGACTGGGACATTTCTCGTAAACCGGCTTACGAGCAGTACTTC. It yields the protein CAISDWDISRKPAYEQYF. The J gene is TRBJ2-7, the V gene TRBV10-3; tentative D call: TRBD1 (6 bases). V was trimmed by 3 bases and J by 4 bases, leaving 25 bases between them. The CDR3 loop spans 18 amino acids. From germline, CDR1 is ENHRY and CDR2 SYGVKD.

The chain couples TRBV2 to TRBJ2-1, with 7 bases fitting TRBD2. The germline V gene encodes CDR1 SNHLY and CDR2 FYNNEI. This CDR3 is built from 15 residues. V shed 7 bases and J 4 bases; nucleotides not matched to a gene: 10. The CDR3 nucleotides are TGTGCCAGCACCCGGGGGGATCTGATTTACAATGAGCAGTTCTTC. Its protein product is CASTRGDLIYNEQFF.

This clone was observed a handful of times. The CDR3 is CASSYSGLGVEQFF. The CDR3 nucleotides are TGTGCCAGCAGTTACTCTGGACTAGGCGTTGAGCAGTTCTTC. This chain connects TRBV6-5 to TRBJ2-1, with 7 bases identical to TRBD2. CDR1 and CDR2 (germline): MNHEY, SVGAGI. V shed 0 bases, J shed 9 bases, and the junction held 5 bases outside the gene matches. The CDR3 extends over 14 amino acids.

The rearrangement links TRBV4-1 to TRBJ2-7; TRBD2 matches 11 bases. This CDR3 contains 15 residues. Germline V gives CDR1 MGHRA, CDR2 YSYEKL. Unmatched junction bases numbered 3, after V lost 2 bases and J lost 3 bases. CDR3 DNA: TGCGCCAGCAGCCAATTAGCGGGAGGGGTCTACGAGCAGTACTTC. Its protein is CASSQLAGGVYEQYF.

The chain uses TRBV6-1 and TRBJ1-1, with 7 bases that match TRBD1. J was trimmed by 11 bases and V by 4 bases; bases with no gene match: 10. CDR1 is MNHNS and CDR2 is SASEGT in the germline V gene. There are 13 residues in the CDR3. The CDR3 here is CASSGYWTGWAFF. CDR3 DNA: TGTGCCAGCAGTGGATATTGGACAGGTTGGGCTTTCTTT.

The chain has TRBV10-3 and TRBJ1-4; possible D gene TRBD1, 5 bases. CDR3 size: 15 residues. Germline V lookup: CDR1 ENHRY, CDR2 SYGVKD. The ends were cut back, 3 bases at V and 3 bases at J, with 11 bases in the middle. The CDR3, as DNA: TGTGCCATCAGTGATTTAGGACAAGCTAATGAAAAACTGTTTTTT. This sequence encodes CAISDLGQANEKLFF.

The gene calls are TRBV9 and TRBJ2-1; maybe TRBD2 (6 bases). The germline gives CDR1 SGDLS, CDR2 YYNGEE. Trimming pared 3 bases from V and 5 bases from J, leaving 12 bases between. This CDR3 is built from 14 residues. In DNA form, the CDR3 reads TGTGCCAGCAGCGGGGGGGACCACAACAATGAGCAGTTCTTC. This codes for CASSGGDHNNEQFF.

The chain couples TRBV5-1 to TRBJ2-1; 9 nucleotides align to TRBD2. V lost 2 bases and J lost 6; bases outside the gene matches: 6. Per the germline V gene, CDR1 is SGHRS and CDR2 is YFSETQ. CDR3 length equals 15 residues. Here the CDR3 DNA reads TGCGCCAGCAGCTTTAGCGGGAGAGCGACCAATGAGCAGTTCTTC. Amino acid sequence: CASSFSGRATNEQFF.

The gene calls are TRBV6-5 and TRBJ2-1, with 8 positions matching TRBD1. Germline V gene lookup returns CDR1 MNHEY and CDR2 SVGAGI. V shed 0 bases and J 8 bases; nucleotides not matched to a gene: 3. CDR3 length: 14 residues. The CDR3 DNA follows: TGTGCCAGCAGTTACTCGACAGGGGCGGATGAGCAGTTCTTC. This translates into CASSYSTGADEQFF.

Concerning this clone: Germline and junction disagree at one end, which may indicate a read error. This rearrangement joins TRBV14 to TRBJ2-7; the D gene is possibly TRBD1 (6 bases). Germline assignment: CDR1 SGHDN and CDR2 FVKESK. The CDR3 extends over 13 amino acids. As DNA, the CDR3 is TGTGCCAGCAGCCAAGAAGGGGCCAGCGACAGGCACTTC. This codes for CASSQEGASDRHF.

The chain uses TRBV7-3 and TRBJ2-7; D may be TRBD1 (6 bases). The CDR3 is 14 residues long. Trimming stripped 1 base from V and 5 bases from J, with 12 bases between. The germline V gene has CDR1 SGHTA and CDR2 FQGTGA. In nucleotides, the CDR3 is TGTGCCAGCAGCTTAAGGGCAGGGGACCACGAGCAGTACTTC. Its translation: CASSLRAGDHEQYF. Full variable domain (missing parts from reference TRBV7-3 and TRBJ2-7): GAGVSQTPSNKVTEKGKYVELRCDPISGHTALYWYRQSLGQGPEFLIYFQGTGAADDSGLPNDRFFAVRPEGSVSTLKIQRTERGDSAVYLCASSLRAGDHEQYFGPGTRLTVT.